The present entry profiles one T cell receptor beta chain with its context. Clones were sequenced by immunoSEQ multiplex PCR, and TCRdb holds only the in-frame ones, with some missing. The sample contains some 180,000 clones, approximately 90% of which appear only once. This CDR3 region has 12 residues. Germline CDR1 is SGHDT and CDR2 is YYEEEE. The ends were cut back, 3 bases at V and 6 bases at J, with 7 bases in the middle. The data belong to a study of T cell responses to AZD1222 COVID-19 vaccine. The J gene is TRBJ1-5, the V gene TRBV5-6; D is perhaps TRBD1 (5 bases). This specimen consisted of peripheral blood, obtained 28 days after the second AZD1222 dose. The receptor comes from an adult who received the AZD1222 COVID-19 vaccine. The CDR3 sequence: CASSSGGQPQHF. CDR3 nucleotides: TGTGCCAGCAGCTCGGGGGGTCAGCCCCAGCATTTT.